This TCR beta chain was documented in a study of CD8 T cells in Susac syndrome. Random hexamers were used to reverse transcribe roughly 0.45 to 1 ug of RNA. MiXCR was run by TCRdb on the immunoSEQ multiplex PCR reads, yielding one entry per CDR3 protein. Among some 76,000 distinct CDR3 sequences listed, more than 85% were seen once. Sequencing of TCR beta was undertaken in CD8+ and CD4+ T cells derived from blood. Multiple sclerosis controls were treatment-naive patients with stable or active relapsing-remitting disease. Negative isolation was applied to CD8+ and CD4+ T cells, and FACS enrichment was applied to TEMRA cells. This TCR derives from a human donor with multiple sclerosis. Material: CD8+ T cells from PBMCs.

The chain's CDR3 is CASSQDGLAGFVNEQYF. CDR3 in DNA: TGTGCCAGCAGCCAAGATGGCCTAGCGGGTTTTGTCAACGAGCAGTACTTC. The chain couples TRBV3-1 to TRBJ2-7, with TRBD2 identical over 8 bases. The trim removed 0 bases at V and 5 bases at J, leaving 12 bases unmatched. CDR1 is LGHDT and CDR2 is YNNKEL in the germline V gene (reference sequence). The CDR3 length is 17 residues.